This T cell receptor (beta chain) appears in the sequencing data of a study of T cells after yellow fever vaccination. Production of TCR cDNA was by 5'RACE template switching, which also added a universal primer site and UMIs. TCRdb called the 5' RACE reads again in MiXCR, with one record for every CDR3 protein. The sample has approximately 250,000 distinct CDR3 sequences, about 5.2% seen once; the top ten hold around 3.5%. V was clipped by 2 bases and J by 3 bases, with 13 bases between them. This CDR3 spans 15 amino acids. This clonotype has ten or more counts. This sequence originates from a man aged 18 to 29 who received the YFV17D yellow fever vaccine. The chain joins TRBV12-3 or TRBV12-4 to TRBJ1-1, with D perhaps TRBD1 (6 bases). The sample consisted of CD4+ T cells sorted from PBMCs, taken on the day of the yellow fever booster vaccination. The CDR3 sequence: CASSLIGGAHTEAFF. CDR3 in DNA: TGTGCCAGCAGTTTAATAGGGGGAGCCCACACTGAAGCTTTCTTT.